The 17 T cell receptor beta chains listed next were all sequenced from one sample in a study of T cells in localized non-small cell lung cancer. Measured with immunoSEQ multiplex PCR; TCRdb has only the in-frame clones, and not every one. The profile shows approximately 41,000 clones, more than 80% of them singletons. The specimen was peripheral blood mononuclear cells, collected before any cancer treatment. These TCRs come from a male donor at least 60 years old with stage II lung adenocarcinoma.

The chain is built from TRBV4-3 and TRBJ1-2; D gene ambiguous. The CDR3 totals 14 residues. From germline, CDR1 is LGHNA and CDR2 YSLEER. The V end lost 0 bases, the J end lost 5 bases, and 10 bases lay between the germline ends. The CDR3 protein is CASSQEPAGYGYTF. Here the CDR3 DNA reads TGCGCCAGCAGCCAAGAACCGGCGGGGTATGGCTACACCTTC.

This CDR3 reads CASSSSGREGLNEQFF. DNA of the CDR3: TGTGCCAGCAGCTCCTCCGGGCGGGAGGGCTTGAATGAGCAGTTCTTC. This chain joins TRBV7-2 and TRBJ2-1; 9 nucleotides align to TRBD2. V lost 4 bases and J lost 7; bases outside the gene matches: 11. The germline V gene has CDR1 SGHTA and CDR2 FQGNSA. The CDR3 has 16 amino acids.

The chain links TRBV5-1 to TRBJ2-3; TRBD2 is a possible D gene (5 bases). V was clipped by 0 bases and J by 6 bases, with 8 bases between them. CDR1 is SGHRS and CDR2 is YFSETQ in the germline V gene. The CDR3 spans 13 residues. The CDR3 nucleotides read TGCGCCAGCAGCTTGGTCGGGGAGGATACGCAGTATTTT. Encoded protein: CASSLVGEDTQYF.

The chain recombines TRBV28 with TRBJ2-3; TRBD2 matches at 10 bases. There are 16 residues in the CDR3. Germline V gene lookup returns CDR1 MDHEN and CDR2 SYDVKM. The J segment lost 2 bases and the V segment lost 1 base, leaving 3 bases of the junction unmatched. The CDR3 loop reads CASSLFLAGATDTQYF. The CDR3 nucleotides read TGTGCCAGCAGTTTATTCCTAGCGGGGGCCACAGATACGCAGTATTTT.

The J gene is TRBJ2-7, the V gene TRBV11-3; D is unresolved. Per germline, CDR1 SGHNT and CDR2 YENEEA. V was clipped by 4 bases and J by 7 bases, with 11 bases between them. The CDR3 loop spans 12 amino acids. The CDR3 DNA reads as TGTGCCAGCAGCTCCCGGTTCGGGGAGCAGTACTTC. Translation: CASSSRFGEQYF.

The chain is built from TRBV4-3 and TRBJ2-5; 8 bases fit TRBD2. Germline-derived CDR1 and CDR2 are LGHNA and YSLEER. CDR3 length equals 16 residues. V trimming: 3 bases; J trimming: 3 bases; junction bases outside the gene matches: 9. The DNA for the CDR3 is TGCGCCAGCAGCCAGAGACGGAGCGGGAGTAAAGAGACCCAGTACTTC. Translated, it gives CASSQRRSGSKETQYF.

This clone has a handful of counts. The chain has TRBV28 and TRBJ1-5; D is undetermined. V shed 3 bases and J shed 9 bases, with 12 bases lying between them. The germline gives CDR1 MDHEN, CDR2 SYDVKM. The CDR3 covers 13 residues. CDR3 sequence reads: CASSFGGLGPQHF. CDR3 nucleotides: TGTGCCAGCAGTTTCGGCGGACTGGGGCCCCAGCATTTT.

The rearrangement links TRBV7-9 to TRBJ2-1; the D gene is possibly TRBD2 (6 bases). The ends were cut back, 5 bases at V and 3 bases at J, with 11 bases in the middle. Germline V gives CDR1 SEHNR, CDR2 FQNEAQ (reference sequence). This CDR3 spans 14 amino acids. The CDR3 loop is CASSPGLFYNEQFF. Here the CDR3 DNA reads TGTGCCAGCAGCCCGGGACTCTTCTACAATGAGCAGTTCTTC. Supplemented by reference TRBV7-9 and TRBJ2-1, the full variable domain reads DTGVSQNPRHKITKRGQNVTFRCDPISEHNRLYWYRQTLGQGPEFLTYFQNEAQLEKSRLLSDRFSAERPKGSFSTLEIQRTEQGDSAMYLCASSPGLFYNEQFFGPGTRLTVL.

The DNA for the CDR3 is TGTGCCAGCAGCTTGGCCCGCGGAGGCCGCGGCCGAACCTATGGCTACACCTTC. It encodes CASSLARGGRGRTYGYTF. The chain recombines TRBV5-4 with TRBJ1-2, with D unresolved. Trimming removed 0 bases at V and 4 bases at J, with 22 bases between. Germline loops: CDR1 SGHNT, CDR2 YYREEE (reference sequence). The CDR3 sequence is 18 residues long.

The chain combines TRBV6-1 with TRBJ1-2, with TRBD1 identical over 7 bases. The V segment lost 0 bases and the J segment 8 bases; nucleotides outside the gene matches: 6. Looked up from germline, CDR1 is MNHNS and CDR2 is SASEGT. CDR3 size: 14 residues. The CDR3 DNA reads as TGTGCCAGCAGTGAAGCGTCGACAGGGTCCGGCTACACCTTC. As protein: CASSEASTGSGYTF.

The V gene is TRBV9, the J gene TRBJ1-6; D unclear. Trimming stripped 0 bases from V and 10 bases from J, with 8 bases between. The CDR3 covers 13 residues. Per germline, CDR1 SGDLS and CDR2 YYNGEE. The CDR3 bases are TGTGCCAGCAGCGTAGGGGTACAGTCACCCCTCCACTTT. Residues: CASSVGVQSPLHF.

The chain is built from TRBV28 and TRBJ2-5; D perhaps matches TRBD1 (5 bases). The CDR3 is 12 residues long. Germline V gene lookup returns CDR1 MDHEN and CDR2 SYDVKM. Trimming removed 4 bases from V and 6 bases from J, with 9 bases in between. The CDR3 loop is CASSSGSKTQYF. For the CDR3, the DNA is TGTGCCAGCAGTTCAGGGTCGAAGACCCAGTACTTC.

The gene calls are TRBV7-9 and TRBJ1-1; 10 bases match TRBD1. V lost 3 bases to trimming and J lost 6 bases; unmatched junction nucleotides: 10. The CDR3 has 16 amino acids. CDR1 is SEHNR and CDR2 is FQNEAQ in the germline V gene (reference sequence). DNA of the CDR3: TGTGCCAGCAGCTTCCGGGACAGGGGAATCATCTCTGAAGCTTTCTTT. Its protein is CASSFRDRGIISEAFF.

The CDR3 spells CASRPLTTTYEQYF. CDR3 DNA sequence: TGTGCCAGCAGGCCCCTCACGACCACCTACGAGCAGTACTTC. The rearrangement links TRBV7-2 to TRBJ2-7, with D unclear. CDR3 size: 14 residues. The V end lost 6 bases, the J end lost 2 bases, and 14 bases lay between the germline ends. Germline assignment: CDR1 SGHTA and CDR2 FQGNSA.

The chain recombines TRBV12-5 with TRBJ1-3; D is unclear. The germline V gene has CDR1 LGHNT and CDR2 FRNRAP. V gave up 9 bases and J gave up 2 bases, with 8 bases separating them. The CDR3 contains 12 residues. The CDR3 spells CASAPTGNTIYF. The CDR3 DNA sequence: TGTGCTAGCGCCCCCACTGGAAACACCATATATTTT.

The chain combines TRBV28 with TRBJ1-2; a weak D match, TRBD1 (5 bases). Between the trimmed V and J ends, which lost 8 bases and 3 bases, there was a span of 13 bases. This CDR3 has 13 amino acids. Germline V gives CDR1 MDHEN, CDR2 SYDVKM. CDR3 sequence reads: CASYRRLDYGYTF. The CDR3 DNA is TGTGCCAGCTACAGGAGGCTGGACTATGGCTACACCTTC.

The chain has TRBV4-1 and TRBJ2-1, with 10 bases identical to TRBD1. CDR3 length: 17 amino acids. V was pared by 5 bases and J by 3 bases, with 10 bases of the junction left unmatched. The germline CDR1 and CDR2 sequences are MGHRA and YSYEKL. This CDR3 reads CASSGRDRGIFYNEQFF. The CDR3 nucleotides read TGCGCCAGCAGCGGCCGGGACAGGGGAATTTTCTACAATGAGCAGTTCTTC.